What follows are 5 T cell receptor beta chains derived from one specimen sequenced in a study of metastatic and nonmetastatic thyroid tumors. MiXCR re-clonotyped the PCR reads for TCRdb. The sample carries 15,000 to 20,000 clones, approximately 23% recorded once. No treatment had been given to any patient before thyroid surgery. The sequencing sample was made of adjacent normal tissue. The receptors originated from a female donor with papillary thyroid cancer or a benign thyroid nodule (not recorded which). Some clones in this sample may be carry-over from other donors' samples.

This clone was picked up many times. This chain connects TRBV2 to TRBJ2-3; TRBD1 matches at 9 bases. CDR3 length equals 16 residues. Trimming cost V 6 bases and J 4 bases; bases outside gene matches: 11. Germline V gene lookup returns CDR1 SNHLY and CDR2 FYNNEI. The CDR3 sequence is CASRPPGTGSPDTQYF. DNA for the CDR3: TGTGCCAGCAGGCCCCCCGGGACAGGGTCCCCAGATACGCAGTATTTT.

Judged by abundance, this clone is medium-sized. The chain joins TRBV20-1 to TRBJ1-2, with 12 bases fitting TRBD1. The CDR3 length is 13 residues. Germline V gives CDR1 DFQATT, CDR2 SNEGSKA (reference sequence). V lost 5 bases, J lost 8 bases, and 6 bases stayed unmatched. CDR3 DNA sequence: TGCAGTGCTCGGGACAGGGGGCGCGGCGGCTACACCTTC. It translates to CSARDRGRGGYTF.

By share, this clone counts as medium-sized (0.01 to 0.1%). This chain's CDR3 is CASGTGGFYNEQFF. CDR3 nucleotides: TGTGCTTCAGGGACGGGAGGGTTCTACAATGAGCAGTTCTTC. The chain has TRBV28 and TRBJ2-1; TRBD2 agrees at 8 bases. This CDR3 contains 14 residues. The germline CDR1 and CDR2 sequences are MDHEN and SYDVKM.

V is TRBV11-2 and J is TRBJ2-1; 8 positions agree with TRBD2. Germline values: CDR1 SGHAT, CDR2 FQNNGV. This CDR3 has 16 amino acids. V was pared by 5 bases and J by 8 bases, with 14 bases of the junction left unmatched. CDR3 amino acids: CASSASGTSGRDEQFF. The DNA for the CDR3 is TGTGCCAGCAGCGCGTCCGGGACTAGTGGGAGAGATGAGCAGTTCTTC. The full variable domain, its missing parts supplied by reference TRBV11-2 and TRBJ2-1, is EAGVAQSPRYKIIEKRQSVAFWCNPISGHATLYWYQQILGQGPKLLIQFQNNGVVDDSQLPKDRFSAERLKGVDSTLKIQPAKLEDSAVYLCASSASGTSGRDEQFFGPGTRLTVL.

CDR3 sequence reads: CASSLGTVQTSTDTQYF. The CDR3 nucleotides read TGTGCCAGCAGTCTCGGGACAGTTCAAACTAGCACAGATACGCAGTATTTT. V is TRBV12-3 or TRBV12-4 and J is TRBJ2-3, with TRBD1 identical over 7 bases. V gave up 5 bases and J gave up 0 bases; unmatched junction bases: 11. The CDR3 is made up of 17 amino acids.